This TCR beta chain was sequenced during a study of T cell changes during pregnancy in multiple sclerosis. V shed 4 bases, J shed 9 bases, and the junction held 7 bases outside the gene matches. Per the germline V gene, CDR1 is SGHRS and CDR2 is YFSETQ. This CDR3 region has 14 residues. Data came from immunoSEQ multiplex PCR; TCRdb stores just in-frame clones and leaves some out. The profile shows more than 35,000 clones, 90% to 95% of them singletons. The sequencing used CD8+ T cells from peripheral blood mononuclear cells, collected in the third trimester of pregnancy. This rearrangement joins TRBV5-1 to TRBJ2-1, with 10 positions matching TRBD2. The TCR originated in a female donor with multiple sclerosis, enrolled in a pregnancy study. In nucleotides, the CDR3 is TGCGCCAGCAGCACGGGACTAGCGTCTATTGAGCAGTTCTTC. Residues: CASSTGLASIEQFF.